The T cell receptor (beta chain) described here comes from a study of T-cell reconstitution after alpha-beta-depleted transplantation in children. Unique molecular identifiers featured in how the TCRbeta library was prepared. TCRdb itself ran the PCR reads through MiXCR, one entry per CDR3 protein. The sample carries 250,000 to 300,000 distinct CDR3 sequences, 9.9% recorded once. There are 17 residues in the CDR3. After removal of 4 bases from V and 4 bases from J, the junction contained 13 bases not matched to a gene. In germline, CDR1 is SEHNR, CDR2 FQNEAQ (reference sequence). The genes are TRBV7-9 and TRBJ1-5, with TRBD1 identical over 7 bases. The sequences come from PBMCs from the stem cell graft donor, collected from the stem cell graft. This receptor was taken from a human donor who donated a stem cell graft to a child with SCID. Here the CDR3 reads CASSSTRDSGSNQPQHF. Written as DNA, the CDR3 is TGTGCCAGCAGCTCAACGCGGGACAGTGGATCAAATCAGCCCCAGCATTTT.